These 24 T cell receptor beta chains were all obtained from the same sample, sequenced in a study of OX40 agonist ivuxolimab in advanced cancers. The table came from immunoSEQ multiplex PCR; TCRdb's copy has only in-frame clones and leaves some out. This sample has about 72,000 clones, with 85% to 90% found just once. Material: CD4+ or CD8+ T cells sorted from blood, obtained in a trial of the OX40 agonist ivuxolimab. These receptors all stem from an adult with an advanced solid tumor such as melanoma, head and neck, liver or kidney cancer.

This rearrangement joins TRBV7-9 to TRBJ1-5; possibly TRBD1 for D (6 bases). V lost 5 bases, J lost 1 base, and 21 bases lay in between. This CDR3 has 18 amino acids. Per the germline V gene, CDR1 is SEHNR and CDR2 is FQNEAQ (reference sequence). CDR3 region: CASSRSMGGLRSNQPQHF. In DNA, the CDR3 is TGTGCCAGCAGCCGCTCGATGGGGGGCCTGCGGAGCAATCAGCCCCAGCATTTT.

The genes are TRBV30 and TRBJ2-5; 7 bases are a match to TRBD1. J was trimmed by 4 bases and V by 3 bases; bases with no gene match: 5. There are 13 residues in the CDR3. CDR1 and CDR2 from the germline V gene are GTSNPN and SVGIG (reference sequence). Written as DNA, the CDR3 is TGTGCCTGGAGCCGGGACAGTGGAGAGACCCAGTACTTC. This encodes CAWSRDSGETQYF.

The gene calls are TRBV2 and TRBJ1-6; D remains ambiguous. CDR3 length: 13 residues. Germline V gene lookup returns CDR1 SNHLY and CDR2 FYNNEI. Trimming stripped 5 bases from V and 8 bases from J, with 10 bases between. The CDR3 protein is CASSRNGDSPLHF. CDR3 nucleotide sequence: TGTGCCAGCAGTAGAAACGGCGATTCACCCCTCCACTTT.

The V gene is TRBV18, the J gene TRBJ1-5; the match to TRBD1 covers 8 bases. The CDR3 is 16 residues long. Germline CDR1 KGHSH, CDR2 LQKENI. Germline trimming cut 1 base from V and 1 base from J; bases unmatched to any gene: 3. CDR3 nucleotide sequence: TGTGCCAGCTCACCACGAGACAGGGGAAGCAATCAGCCCCAGCATTTT. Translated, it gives CASSPRDRGSNQPQHF.

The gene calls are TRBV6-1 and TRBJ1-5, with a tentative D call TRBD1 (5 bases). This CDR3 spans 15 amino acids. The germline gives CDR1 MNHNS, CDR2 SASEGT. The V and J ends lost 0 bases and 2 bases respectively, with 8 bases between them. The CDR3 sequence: CASSEAGGGNQPQHF. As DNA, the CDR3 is TGTGCCAGCAGTGAAGCAGGAGGGGGCAATCAGCCCCAGCATTTT.

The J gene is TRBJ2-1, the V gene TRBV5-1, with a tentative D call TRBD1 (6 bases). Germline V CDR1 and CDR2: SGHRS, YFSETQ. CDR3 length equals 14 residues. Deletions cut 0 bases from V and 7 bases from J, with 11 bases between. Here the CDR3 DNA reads TGCGCCAGCAGCTTGGGTCAGGGGTGGAATGAGCAGTTCTTC. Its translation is CASSLGQGWNEQFF.

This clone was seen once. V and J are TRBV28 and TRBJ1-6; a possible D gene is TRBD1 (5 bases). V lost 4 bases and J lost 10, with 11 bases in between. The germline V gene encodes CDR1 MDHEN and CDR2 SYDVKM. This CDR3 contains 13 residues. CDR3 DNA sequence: TGTGCCAGCAGTTCAGCAGGGCCGTCACCCCTCCACTTT. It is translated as CASSSAGPSPLHF.

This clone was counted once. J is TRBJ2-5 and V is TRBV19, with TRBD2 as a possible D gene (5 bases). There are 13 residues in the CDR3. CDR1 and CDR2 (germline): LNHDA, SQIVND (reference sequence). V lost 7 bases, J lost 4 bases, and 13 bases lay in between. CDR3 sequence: CASKSSSGETQYF. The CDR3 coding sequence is TGTGCCAGTAAGTCTAGCTCGGGAGAGACCCAGTACTTC.

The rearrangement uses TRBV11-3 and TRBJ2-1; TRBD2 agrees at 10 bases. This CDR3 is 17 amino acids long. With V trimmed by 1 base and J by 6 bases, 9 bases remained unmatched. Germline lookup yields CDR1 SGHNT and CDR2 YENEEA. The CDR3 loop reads CASSLGVAGGLINEQFF. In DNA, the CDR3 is TGTGCCAGCAGCTTAGGAGTAGCGGGAGGATTGATCAATGAGCAGTTCTTC.

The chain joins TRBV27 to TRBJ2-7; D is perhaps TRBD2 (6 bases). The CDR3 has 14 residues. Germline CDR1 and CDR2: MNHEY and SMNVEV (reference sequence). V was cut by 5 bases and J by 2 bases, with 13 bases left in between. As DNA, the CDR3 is TGTGCCAGCAGTCCCCGACTAGTAGCCTACGAGCAGTACTTC. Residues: CASSPRLVAYEQYF.

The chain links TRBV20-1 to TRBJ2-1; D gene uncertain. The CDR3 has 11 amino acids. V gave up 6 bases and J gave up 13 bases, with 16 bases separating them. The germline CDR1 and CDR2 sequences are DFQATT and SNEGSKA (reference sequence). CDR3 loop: CSASPVPPQFF. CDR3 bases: TGCAGTGCGAGTCCAGTGCCGCCCCAGTTCTTC.

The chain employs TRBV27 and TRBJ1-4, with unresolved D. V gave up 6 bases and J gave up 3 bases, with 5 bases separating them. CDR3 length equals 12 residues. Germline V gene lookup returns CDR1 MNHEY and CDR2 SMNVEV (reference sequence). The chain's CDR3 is CASRGANEKLFF. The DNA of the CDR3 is TGTGCCAGCAGGGGAGCTAATGAAAAACTGTTTTTT.

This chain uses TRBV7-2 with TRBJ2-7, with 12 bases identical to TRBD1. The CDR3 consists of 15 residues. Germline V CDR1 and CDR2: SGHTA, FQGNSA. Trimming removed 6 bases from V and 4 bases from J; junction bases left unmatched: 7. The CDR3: CASRIMGQGAYEQYF. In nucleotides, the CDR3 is TGTGCCAGCAGGATCATGGGACAGGGGGCTTACGAGCAGTACTTC.

The CDR3 loop reads CASSPGASGKETQYF. The CDR3 nucleotides are TGTGCCAGCAGCCCCGGGGCTAGCGGGAAAGAGACCCAGTACTTC. The chain is built from TRBV5-4 and TRBJ2-5, with 9 bases that match TRBD2. This CDR3 is 15 amino acids long. Germline assignment: CDR1 SGHNT and CDR2 YYREEE (reference sequence). V dropped 4 bases and J dropped 3; count of bases not matched to a gene: 7.

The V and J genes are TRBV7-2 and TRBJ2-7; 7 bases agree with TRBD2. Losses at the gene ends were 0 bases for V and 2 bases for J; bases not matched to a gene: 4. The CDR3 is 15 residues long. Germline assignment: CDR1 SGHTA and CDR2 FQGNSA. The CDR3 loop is CASSLAGGLPYEQYF. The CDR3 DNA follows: TGTGCCAGCAGCTTAGCGGGAGGGCTTCCCTACGAGCAGTACTTC.

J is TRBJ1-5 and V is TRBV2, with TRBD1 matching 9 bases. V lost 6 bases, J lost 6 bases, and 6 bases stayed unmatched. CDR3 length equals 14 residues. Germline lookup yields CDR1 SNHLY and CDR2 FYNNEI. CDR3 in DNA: TGTGCCAGCAGCTTACAGGGGGCGGTTCAGCCCCAGCATTTT. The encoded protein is CASSLQGAVQPQHF.

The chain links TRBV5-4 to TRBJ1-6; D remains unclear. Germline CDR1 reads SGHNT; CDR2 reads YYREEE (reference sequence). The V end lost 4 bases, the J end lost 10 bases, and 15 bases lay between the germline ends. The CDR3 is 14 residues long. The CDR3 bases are TGTGCCAGCAGCCCGGAAATCTCGCGGTCACCCCTCCACTTT. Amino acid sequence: CASSPEISRSPLHF.

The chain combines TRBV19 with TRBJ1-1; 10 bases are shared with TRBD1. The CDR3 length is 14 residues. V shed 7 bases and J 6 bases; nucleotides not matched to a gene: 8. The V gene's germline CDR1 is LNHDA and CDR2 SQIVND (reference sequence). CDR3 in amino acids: CASTRTGGKAEAFF. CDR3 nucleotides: TGTGCCAGTACTAGGACAGGGGGAAAGGCTGAAGCTTTCTTT.

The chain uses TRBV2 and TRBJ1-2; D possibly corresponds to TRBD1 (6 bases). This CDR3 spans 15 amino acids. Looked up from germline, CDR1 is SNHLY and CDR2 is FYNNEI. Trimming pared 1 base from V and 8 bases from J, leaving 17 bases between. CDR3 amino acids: CASSEGERPGQGYTF. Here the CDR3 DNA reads TGTGCCAGCAGTGAAGGGGAGAGGCCAGGACAGGGCTACACCTTC.

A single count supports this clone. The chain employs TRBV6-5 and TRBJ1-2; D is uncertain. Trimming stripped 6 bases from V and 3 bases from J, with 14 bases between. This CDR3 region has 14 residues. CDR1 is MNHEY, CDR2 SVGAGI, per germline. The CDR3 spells CASSRRSGDYGYTF. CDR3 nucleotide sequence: TGTGCCAGCAGCCGGAGGTCGGGAGACTATGGCTACACCTTC.

As DNA, the CDR3 is TGTGCCAGCAGTGAAGGGCTGAGCTCTGGAAACACCATATATTTT. Translating it yields CASSEGLSSGNTIYF. V usage is TRBV2 and J usage is TRBJ1-3; no reliable D call. The CDR3 has 15 amino acids. With 1 base removed from V and 0 bases from J, the gap between germline ends came to 7 bases. Germline CDR1 reads SNHLY; CDR2 reads FYNNEI.

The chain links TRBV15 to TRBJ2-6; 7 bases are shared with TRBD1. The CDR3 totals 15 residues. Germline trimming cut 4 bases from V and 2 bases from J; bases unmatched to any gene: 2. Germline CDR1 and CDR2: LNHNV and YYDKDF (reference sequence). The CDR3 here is CATSIDRAGANVLTF. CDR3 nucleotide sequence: TGTGCCACCAGCATTGACAGGGCTGGGGCCAACGTCCTGACTTTC.

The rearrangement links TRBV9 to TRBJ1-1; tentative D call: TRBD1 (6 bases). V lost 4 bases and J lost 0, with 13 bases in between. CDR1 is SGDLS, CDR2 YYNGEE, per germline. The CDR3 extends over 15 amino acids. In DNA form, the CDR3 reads TGTGCCAGCAGCTCCCAGGGACACTTGAACACTGAAGCTTTCTTT. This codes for CASSSQGHLNTEAFF.

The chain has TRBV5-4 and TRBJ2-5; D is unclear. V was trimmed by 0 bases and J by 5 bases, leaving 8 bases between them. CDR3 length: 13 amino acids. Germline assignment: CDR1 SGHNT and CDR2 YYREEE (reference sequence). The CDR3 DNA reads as TGTGCCAGCAGCTTGGGCCCAAGGGAGACCCAGTACTTC. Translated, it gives CASSLGPRETQYF.